Each of the 16 T cell receptor beta chains below was sequenced from the same sample in a study of shared clonotypes between healthy human individuals. Some clones are missing from TCRdb's copy, which holds only in-frame ones; the method was immunoSEQ multiplex PCR. The sample has millions of clones; 85% to 95% are singletons. The sample was naive CD4+ T cells sorted from blood. The subset here: CD45RA+ positively selected. All receptors come from a man between 18 and 35 years old in good health.

Points on this clone: Within the sample, other DNA sequences also encode this same CDR3. The chain's CDR3 is CASSPTVSSYEQYF. For the CDR3, the DNA is TGTGCCAGCAGTCCCACCGTTAGCTCCTACGAGCAGTACTTC. V and J are TRBV6-5 and TRBJ2-7; D is uncertain. Germline CDR1 and CDR2: MNHEY and SVGAGI. This CDR3 spans 14 amino acids. V was trimmed by 5 bases and J by 0 bases, leaving 11 bases between them.

The chain carries TRBV4-1 and TRBJ2-7, with 9 bases fitting TRBD1. Unmatched junction bases numbered 9, after V lost 8 bases and J lost 4 bases. Germline CDR1 MGHRA, CDR2 YSYEKL. CDR3 length equals 14 residues. The CDR3 here is CASGSGQGLYEQYF. CDR3 bases: TGCGCCAGCGGATCGGGACAGGGACTGTACGAGCAGTACTTC.

The gene calls are TRBV21-1 and TRBJ2-7. TRBV21-1 is recorded as a pseudogene. The CDR3 is 16 residues long. The CDR3 is CASSKGDGESSYEQYF. The CDR3 nucleotides are TGTGCCAGCAGCAAAGGGGACGGGGAGAGCTCCTACGAGCAGTACTTC.

The rearrangement joins TRBV9 to TRBJ2-2, with 14 bases identical to TRBD2. Trimming at V came to 4 bases and at J to 6 bases, leaving 5 bases not matched to a gene. CDR1 SGDLS and CDR2 YYNGEE come from the germline V gene. This CDR3 is 16 amino acids long. Here the CDR3 reads CASSPPGLAGAGELFF. CDR3 DNA sequence: TGTGCCAGCAGCCCTCCGGGACTAGCGGGGGCCGGGGAGCTGTTTTTT.

The chain joins TRBV9 to TRBJ2-4, with D perhaps TRBD1 (6 bases). V was trimmed by 5 bases and J by 8 bases, leaving 17 bases between them. The CDR3 totals 14 residues. In germline, CDR1 is SGDLS, CDR2 YYNGEE. CDR3 loop: CASSRETGYDIQYF. The CDR3 coding sequence is TGTGCCAGCAGTCGAGAGACAGGATACGACATTCAGTACTTC.

V usage is TRBV5-6 and J usage is TRBJ1-1; 9 nucleotides line up with TRBD1. J lost 6 bases, V lost 4 bases, and 22 bases had no gene match. This CDR3 spans 19 amino acids. The germline V gene has CDR1 SGHDT and CDR2 YYEEEE. The CDR3 coding sequence is TGTGCCAGCAGCCTTCCCGTAGCACAGGGACAGGGTACGGGTGCTGAAGCTTTCTTT. Protein product: CASSLPVAQGQGTGAEAFF.

The gene calls are TRBV6-7 and TRBJ2-1; tentatively, D is TRBD1 or TRBD2 (5 bases each). TRBV6-7 is an ORF for which the function is uncertain. This CDR3 contains 14 residues. The germline V and J ends were trimmed by 0 bases and 8 bases, with 11 bases remaining between them. CDR3 in DNA: TGTGCCAGCAGTTACTCGAATGGGGACCATGAGCAGTTCTTC. Translated, it gives CASSYSNGDHEQFF.

The chain is built from TRBV10-3 and TRBJ1-2; 8 nucleotides match TRBD1. The germline CDR1 and CDR2 sequences are ENHRY and SYGVKD. The V segment lost 10 bases and the J segment 1 base; nucleotides outside the gene matches: 5. The CDR3 is 13 residues long. CDR3 coding DNA: TGTGCCACAACAGGGGGGGTTAACTATGGCTACACCTTC. Translation: CATTGGVNYGYTF.

This chain links TRBV10-3 with TRBJ1-5; D ambiguous. This CDR3 is built from 18 residues. Trimming cost V 3 bases and J 2 bases, with 20 bases left between them. CDR1 is ENHRY and CDR2 is SYGVKD in the germline V gene. CDR3 amino acids: CAISDGWPSPQGNQPQHF. CDR3 sequence (DNA): TGTGCCATCAGTGACGGGTGGCCGTCACCCCAAGGCAATCAGCCCCAGCATTTT.

The V gene is TRBV4-1, the J gene TRBJ2-4; no clear D. The germline V gene has CDR1 MGHRA and CDR2 YSYEKL. The CDR3 is 14 amino acids. V lost 1 base and J 4 bases, leaving 8 bases between the germline ends. The CDR3 DNA is TGCGCCAGCAGCCAAGTTGACGGAAAAAACATTCAGTACTTC. Translating gives CASSQVDGKNIQYF.

This chain joins TRBV5-6 and TRBJ1-2, with D tentatively TRBD1 (5 bases). This CDR3 region has 12 residues. Germline-derived CDR1 and CDR2 are SGHDT and YYEEEE. V was pared by 1 base and J by 10 bases, with 11 bases between. CDR3 sequence reads: CASSLSDSPYTF. CDR3 in DNA: TGTGCCAGCAGCTTGTCCGACAGCCCCTACACCTTC.

The chain combines TRBV6-1 with TRBJ1-2; 7 bases are a match to TRBD1. The CDR3 runs to 14 residues. The J segment lost 5 bases and the V segment lost 3 bases, leaving 6 bases of the junction unmatched. CDR1 and CDR2 from the germline V gene are MNHNS and SASEGT. The CDR3 DNA is TGTGCCAGCAGTGATTCGGGACAGCGGTATGGCTACACCTTC. Its protein product is CASSDSGQRYGYTF.

The chain joins TRBV15 to TRBJ1-2, with 10 bases identical to TRBD1. Unmatched junction bases numbered 9, after V lost 4 bases and J lost 7 bases. CDR1 and CDR2 from the germline V gene are LNHNV and YYDKDF (reference sequence). The CDR3 runs to 15 residues. Here the CDR3 DNA reads TGTGCCACCAGCATCTTCCCCGGGACAGGGGCTGGCTACACCTTC. Translation: CATSIFPGTGAGYTF.

This clone was detected only once. The chain uses TRBV7-9 and TRBJ2-5; D not certain. The germline gives CDR1 SEHNR, CDR2 FQNEAQ (reference sequence). The CDR3 is 14 amino acids. The ends were cut back, 8 bases at V and 5 bases at J, with 18 bases in the middle. Here the CDR3 DNA reads TGTGCCAGCCGCCCGAGTGGGGTGATCGAGACCCAGTACTTC. Translated: CASRPSGVIETQYF. Combining the CDR3 with reference TRBV7-9 and TRBJ2-5 gives the whole variable domain DTGVSQNPRHKITKRGQNVTFRCDPISEHNRLYWYRQTLGQGPEFLTYFQNEAQLEKSRLLSDRFSAERPKGSFSTLEIQRTEQGDSAMYLCASRPSGVIETQYFGPGTRLLVL.

The chain uses TRBV30 and TRBJ1-5; D gene unclear. From germline, CDR1 is GTSNPN and CDR2 SVGIG (reference sequence). The CDR3 sequence is 14 residues long. V gave up 1 base and J gave up 6 bases, with 13 bases separating them. CDR3 region: CAWSGGVRVQPQHF. The CDR3 nucleotides are TGTGCCTGGAGTGGGGGAGTACGGGTTCAGCCCCAGCATTTT.

The chain employs TRBV2 and TRBJ1-5, with 9 bases that match TRBD1. Germline V lookup: CDR1 SNHLY, CDR2 FYNNEI. The ends lost 0 bases at V and 16 bases at J; junction bases unmatched: 10. The CDR3 totals 14 residues. The CDR3 region is CASSEASVGQGQHF. The DNA of the CDR3 is TGTGCCAGCAGTGAAGCATCGGTCGGACAGGGGCAACATTTT.